The rows below give T cell receptor beta chains drawn from one sample of a study of human versus mouse CDR3 diversity and MHC coevolution. Only in-frame clones appear in the TCRdb table, and some are missing; sequencing was by immunoSEQ multiplex PCR. The sample has 55,000 to 65,000 clones, around 94% seen once. The sequencing input was naive CD4+ T cells from blood. Receptors originate from a person between 55 and 70 years old in good health. CDR3s include the opening cysteine and the closing phenylalanine or tryptophan. A D gene is named only where the DNA matches it firmly. Only some rows state a clone size, as once, few, many or a class for expanded clones.

TRBV10-1	once	TRBD1	TRBJ2-3	CASSELGQRTDTQYF	TGCGCCAGCAGTGAGTTGGGACAGCGCACAGATACGCAGTATTTT
TRBV30	.	.	TRBJ2-3	CAWSAPERSTDTQYF	TGTGCCTGGAGTGCCCCCGAGCGGAGCACAGATACGCAGTATTTT
TRBV27	once	.	TRBJ2-3	CASSPTPDTQYF	TGTGCCAGCAGTCCCACTCCAGATACGCAGTATTTT
TRBV11-2	.	TRBD2	TRBJ2-1	CASSFGLAGESYNEQFF	TGTGCCAGCAGCTTCGGACTAGCGGGAGAGAGCTACAATGAGCAGTTCTTC
TRBV5-1	.	.	TRBJ2-5	CASRTGVQETQYF	TGCGCCAGCAGGACAGGTGTCCAAGAGACCCAGTACTTC
TRBV5-5	.	.	TRBJ2-3	CASSLDRSTDTQYF	TGTGCCAGCAGCTTGGACAGATCCACAGATACGCAGTATTTT
TRBV28	.	.	TRBJ1-4	CASSPMTGVEEKLFF	TGTGCCAGCAGTCCAATGACAGGTGTGGAGGAAAAACTGTTTTTT
TRBV29-1	.	.	TRBJ1-1	CSARDLAEAFF	TGCAGCGCCAGGGATCTCGCTGAAGCTTTCTTT
TRBV7-9	.	.	TRBJ2-7	CASSLGGASGEQYF	TGTGCCAGCAGCTTAGGTGGAGCGTCGGGAGAGCAGTACTTC
TRBV19	.	.	TRBJ2-6	CASASSGANVLTF	TGTGCCAGTGCTAGCTCTGGGGCCAACGTCCTGACTTTC
TRBV5-4	.	TRBD1	TRBJ1-1	CASSSQFGQGGTEAFF	TGTGCCAGCAGCTCACAATTTGGACAGGGAGGAACTGAAGCTTTCTTT
TRBV20-1	once	TRBD2	TRBJ2-5	CSGGEETQYF	TGCTCGGGGGGGGAAGAGACCCAGTACTTC
TRBV18	few	TRBD2	TRBJ2-1	CASSQRGGGRNEQFF	TGTGCCAGCTCACAACGCGGGGGTGGTAGGAATGAGCAGTTCTTC
TRBV5-5	.	.	TRBJ2-5	CASSALEVAVRQETQYF	TGTGCCAGCAGCGCGCTCGAAGTAGCCGTACGACAAGAGACCCAGTACTTC
TRBV10-3	.	TRBD2	TRBJ2-2	CAIRLGLAGTNTGELFF	TGTGCCATCAGACTCGGACTAGCGGGAACGAACACCGGGGAGCTGTTTTTT
TRBV7-9	once	TRBD2	TRBJ2-5	CASSPSGRQQETQYF	TGTGCCAGCAGCCCTAGCGGCAGGCAACAAGAGACCCAGTACTTC
TRBV5-1	.	TRBD2	TRBJ2-1	CASSLGALAGYNEQFF	TGCGCCAGCAGCTTGGGAGCACTAGCGGGGTACAATGAGCAGTTCTTC
TRBV5-1	.	TRBD2	TRBJ2-2	CASSPGTSGFTGELFF	TGCGCCAGCAGCCCGGGGACTAGCGGCTTCACCGGGGAGCTGTTTTTT
TRBV9	.	TRBD1	TRBJ1-2	CASSEAGGYGYTF	TGTGCCAGCAGCGAGGCAGGGGGATATGGCTACACCTTC
TRBV30	.	TRBD1	TRBJ1-3	CAWGTGGSSGNTIYF	TGTGCCTGGGGGACAGGGGGGAGCTCTGGAAACACCATATATTTT
TRBV5-1	.	.	TRBJ1-2	CASRAGTNYGYTF	TGCGCCAGCAGGGCGGGGACTAACTATGGCTACACCTTC
TRBV18	.	.	TRBJ2-7	CASSPPAGKDEQYF	TGTGCCAGCTCACCACCGGCAGGGAAGGACGAGCAGTACTTC
TRBV5-8	.	TRBD2	TRBJ2-3	CASSPGTSGNTDTQYF	TGTGCCAGCAGCCCCGGGACTAGCGGAAACACAGATACGCAGTATTTT
TRBV25-1	.	TRBD2	TRBJ2-5	CASRPSGGVQETQYF	TGTGCCAGCAGACCCTCGGGGGGGGTCCAAGAGACCCAGTACTTC
TRBV11-1	.	TRBD2	TRBJ2-7	CASSFASGPYEQYF	TGTGCCAGCAGCTTCGCTAGCGGGCCCTACGAGCAGTACTTC
TRBV19	.	.	TRBJ2-2	CASSTRGAGELFF	TGTGCCAGTAGTACCAGGGGGGCCGGGGAGCTGTTTTTT
TRBV11-2	.	.	TRBJ2-7	CASRPSGSSYEQYF	TGTGCCAGCCGCCCGTCGGGGTCTTCCTACGAGCAGTACTTC
TRBV7-3	.	TRBD2	TRBJ2-1	CASSATSGLYNEQFF	TGTGCCAGCAGCGCGACTAGCGGACTCTACAATGAGCAGTTCTTC
TRBV5-4	.	.	TRBJ2-3	CASSSNPFGTDTQYF	TGTGCCAGCAGCTCTAACCCCTTTGGCACAGATACGCAGTATTTT
TRBV5-1	.	TRBD1	TRBJ2-1	CASSLGQGAYNEQFF	TGCGCCAGCAGCTTGGGGCAGGGGGCCTACAATGAGCAGTTCTTC
TRBV1	.	.	TRBJ2-7	CTSSQVPLRTSGYEQYF	TGCACCAGCAGCCAAGTCCCCCTCCGGACTAGCGGCTACGAGCAGTACTTC
TRBV6-1	.	TRBD2	TRBJ2-3	CASSEGRLAGIGDTQYF	TGTGCCAGCAGTGAGGGCCGACTAGCGGGAATCGGGGATACGCAGTATTTT
TRBV5-1	.	.	TRBJ2-3	CASSLEGGTDTQYF	TGCGCCAGCAGCTTGGAGGGGGGGACAGATACGCAGTATTTT
TRBV5-1	once	.	TRBJ2-1	CASSIVADEQFF	TGCGCCAGCAGCATAGTTGCGGATGAGCAGTTCTTC
TRBV7-3	.	.	TRBJ2-1	CASSLVMVGISNEQFF	TGTGCCAGCAGCTTAGTTATGGTCGGGATTAGCAATGAGCAGTTCTTC
TRBV5-1	.	.	TRBJ1-5	CASSTSGGNQPQHF	TGCGCCAGCAGCACGTCAGGGGGCAATCAGCCCCAGCATTTT
TRBV6-1	.	TRBD1	TRBJ1-5	CASSQQGHQPQHF	TGTGCCAGCAGCCAACAGGGGCATCAGCCCCAGCATTTT
TRBV25-1	.	TRBD2	TRBJ2-7	CASRGGLAGSYEQYF	TGTGCCAGCAGGGGGGGACTAGCGGGATCCTACGAGCAGTACTTC
TRBV19	.	.	TRBJ1-1	CASSIPPENTEAFF	TGTGCCAGTAGTATCCCCCCAGAGAACACTGAAGCTTTCTTT
TRBV6-1	.	TRBD2	TRBJ2-5	CASAAGGPQETQYF	TGTGCCAGCGCCGCGGGAGGGCCTCAAGAGACCCAGTACTTC
TRBV11-3	.	TRBD2	TRBJ2-1	CASSSSGSSYNEQFF	TGTGCCAGCAGCTCTAGCGGGTCTTCCTACAATGAGCAGTTCTTC
TRBV30	.	TRBD1	TRBJ2-6	CAGGTGPFSGANVLTF	TGTGCCGGAGGGACAGGGCCATTCTCTGGGGCCAACGTCCTGACTTTC
TRBV7-7	.	.	TRBJ2-2	CASSPTGKNTGELFF	TGTGCCAGCAGTCCAACAGGGAAGAACACCGGGGAGCTGTTTTTT
TRBV9	.	.	TRBJ1-6	CASSEREKGGANSPLHF	TGTGCCAGCAGCGAGCGGGAGAAGGGGGGGGCTAATTCACCCCTCCACTTT
TRBV10-1	.	.	TRBJ2-3	CASSPGGTDTQYF	TGCGCCAGCAGCCCCGGAGGCACAGATACGCAGTATTTT
TRBV10-3	once	.	TRBJ1-5	CAISESRGRWGQPQHF	TGTGCCATCAGTGAGTCCCGGGGGAGGTGGGGGCAGCCCCAGCATTTT
TRBV6-5	.	.	TRBJ1-1	CASSYVQGPNTEAFF	TGTGCCAGCAGTTACGTCCAGGGCCCGAACACTGAAGCTTTCTTT
TRBV5-1	.	TRBD2	TRBJ2-3	CASSLAGGGSTDTQYF	TGCGCCAGCAGCTTGGCGGGAGGTGGATCCACAGATACGCAGTATTTT